This T cell receptor beta chain was observed in a study of T cell responses to AZD1222 COVID-19 vaccine. Study-level results: Across the whole spike, CD4 TCRs peaked at regions 160-218 and 743-854. Clonal diversity may have been underestimated in mostly white British donors.

V was shortened by 0 bases and J by 6 bases, with 6 bases between the two germline ends. Germline-derived CDR1 and CDR2 are SEHNR and FQNEAQ (reference sequence). The CDR3 covers 12 residues. This clone was recorded only once. Its matching antigen is unknown. Using immunoSEQ multiplex PCR, the repertoire was profiled, and TCRdb retains in-frame clones only, with some absent. The data hold 150,000 or so clones, with approximately 93% observed a single time. The chain employs TRBV7-9 and TRBJ2-7; D not resolved. Sequenced material: peripheral blood, taken 28 days after the second AZD1222 dose. The origin of this receptor is an adult who received the AZD1222 COVID-19 vaccine. As DNA, the CDR3 is TGTGCCAGCAGCTTAGCTCAAGGCGAGCAGTACTTC. This sequence encodes CASSLAQGEQYF.